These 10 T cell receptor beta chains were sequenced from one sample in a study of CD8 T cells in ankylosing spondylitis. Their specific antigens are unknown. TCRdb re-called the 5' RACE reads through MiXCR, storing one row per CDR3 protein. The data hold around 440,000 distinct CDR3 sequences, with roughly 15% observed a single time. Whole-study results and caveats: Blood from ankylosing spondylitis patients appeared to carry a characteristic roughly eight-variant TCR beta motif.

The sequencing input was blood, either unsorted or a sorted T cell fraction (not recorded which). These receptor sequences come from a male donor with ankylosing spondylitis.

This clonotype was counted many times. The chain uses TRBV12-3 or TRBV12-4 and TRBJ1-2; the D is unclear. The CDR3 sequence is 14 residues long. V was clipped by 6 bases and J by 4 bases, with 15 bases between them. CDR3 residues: CASSPYERTYGYTF. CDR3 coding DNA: TGTGCCAGCAGCCCTTATGAAAGGACCTATGGCTACACCTTC.

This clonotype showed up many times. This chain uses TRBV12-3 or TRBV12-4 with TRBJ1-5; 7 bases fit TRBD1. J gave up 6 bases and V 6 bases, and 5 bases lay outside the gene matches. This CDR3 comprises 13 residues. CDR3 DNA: TGTGCCAGCAGCCGACAGGGTCGTCAGCCCCAGCATTTT. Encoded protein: CASSRQGRQPQHF.

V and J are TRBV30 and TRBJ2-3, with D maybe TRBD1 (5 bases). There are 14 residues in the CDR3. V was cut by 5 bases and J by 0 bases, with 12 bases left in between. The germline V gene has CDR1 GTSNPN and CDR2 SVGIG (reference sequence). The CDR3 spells CAWAKGLSTDTQYF. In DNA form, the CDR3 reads TGTGCCTGGGCTAAGGGGTTGAGCACAGATACGCAGTATTTT.

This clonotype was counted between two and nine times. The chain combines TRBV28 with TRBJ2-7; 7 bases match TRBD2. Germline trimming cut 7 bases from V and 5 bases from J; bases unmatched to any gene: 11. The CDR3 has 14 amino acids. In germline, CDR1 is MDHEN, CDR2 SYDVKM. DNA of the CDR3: TGTGCCAGCACCACCGGGACTACTGCCCACGAGCAGTACTTC. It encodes CASTTGTTAHEQYF.

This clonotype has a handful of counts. CDR3 in DNA: TGTGCCAGCAGCTTAATTCCCGGGACAGGGGTTAGGAGGAATTCACCCCTCCACTTT. This codes for CASSLIPGTGVRRNSPLHF. The chain has TRBV7-8 and TRBJ1-6; the match to TRBD1 covers 10 bases. Germline CDR1 and CDR2: SGHVS and FQNEAQ. This CDR3 is built from 19 residues. With V trimmed by 2 bases and J by 7 bases, 14 bases remained unmatched.

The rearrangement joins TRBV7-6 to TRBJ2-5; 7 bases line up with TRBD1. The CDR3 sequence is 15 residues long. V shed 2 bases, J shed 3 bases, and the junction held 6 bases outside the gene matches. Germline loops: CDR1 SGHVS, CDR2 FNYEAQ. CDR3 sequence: CASSLLRDRKETQYF. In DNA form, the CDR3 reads TGTGCCAGCAGCTTACTACGGGACAGAAAAGAGACCCAGTACTTC.

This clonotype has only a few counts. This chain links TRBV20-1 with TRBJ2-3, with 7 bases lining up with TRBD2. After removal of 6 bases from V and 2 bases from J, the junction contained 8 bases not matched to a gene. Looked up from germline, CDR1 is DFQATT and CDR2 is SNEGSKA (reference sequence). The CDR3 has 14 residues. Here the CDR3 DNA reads TGCAGTGCGCAGTGGGGGGACTACACAGATACGCAGTATTTT. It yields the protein CSAQWGDYTDTQYF.

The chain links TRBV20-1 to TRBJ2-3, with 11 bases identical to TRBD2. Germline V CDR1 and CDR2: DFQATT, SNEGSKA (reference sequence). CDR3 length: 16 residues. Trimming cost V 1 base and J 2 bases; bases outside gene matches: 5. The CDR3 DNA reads TGCAGTGCTAGAGCCGGGACTAGCGGATTCACAGATACGCAGTATTTT. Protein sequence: CSARAGTSGFTDTQYF.

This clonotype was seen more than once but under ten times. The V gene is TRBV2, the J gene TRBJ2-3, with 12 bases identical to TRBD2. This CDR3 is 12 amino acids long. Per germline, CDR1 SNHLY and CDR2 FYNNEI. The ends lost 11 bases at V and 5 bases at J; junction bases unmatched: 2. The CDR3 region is CASGLAGDTQYF. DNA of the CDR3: TGTGCCTCGGGACTAGCGGGAGATACGCAGTATTTT.

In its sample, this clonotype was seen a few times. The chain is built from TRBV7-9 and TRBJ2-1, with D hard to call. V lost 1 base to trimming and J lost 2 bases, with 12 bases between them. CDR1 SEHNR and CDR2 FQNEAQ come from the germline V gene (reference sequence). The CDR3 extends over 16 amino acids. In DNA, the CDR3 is TGTGCCAGCAGCTTAGGTCGGAGCAAAACCTACAATGAGCAGTTCTTC. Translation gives CASSLGRSKTYNEQFF.